The 2 T cell receptor beta chains given below trace back to one sample, sequenced in a study of blood T cell repertoires in COVID-19. Some clones are missing from TCRdb's copy, which holds only in-frame ones; the method was immunoSEQ multiplex PCR. The sample consists of about 46,000 clones, less than 90% of them appearing once. The sequenced material came from peripheral blood. The origin of the receptors is a man aged 55 to 69 with active COVID-19.

V gene TRBV19 combines with J gene TRBJ2-1, with 11 bases fitting TRBD2. Losses at the gene ends were 7 bases for V and 9 bases for J; bases not matched to a gene: 11. The germline V gene encodes CDR1 LNHDA and CDR2 SQIVND (reference sequence). This CDR3 contains 15 residues. The CDR3 loop reads CASTPTSGSRSEQFF. The CDR3 DNA follows: TGTGCCAGTACCCCTACTAGCGGGAGTAGGAGTGAGCAGTTCTTC.

This sequence joins TRBV7-2 and TRBJ2-3, with TRBD1 matching 8 bases. J gave up 0 bases and V 4 bases, and 9 bases lay outside the gene matches. The CDR3 runs to 17 residues. Germline V gene sequence: CDR1 SGHTA, CDR2 FQGNSA. The CDR3 coding sequence is TGTGCCAGCAGCTCAGCACACAGGGGGAGTAGCACAGATACGCAGTATTTT. Translating it yields CASSSAHRGSSTDTQYF.